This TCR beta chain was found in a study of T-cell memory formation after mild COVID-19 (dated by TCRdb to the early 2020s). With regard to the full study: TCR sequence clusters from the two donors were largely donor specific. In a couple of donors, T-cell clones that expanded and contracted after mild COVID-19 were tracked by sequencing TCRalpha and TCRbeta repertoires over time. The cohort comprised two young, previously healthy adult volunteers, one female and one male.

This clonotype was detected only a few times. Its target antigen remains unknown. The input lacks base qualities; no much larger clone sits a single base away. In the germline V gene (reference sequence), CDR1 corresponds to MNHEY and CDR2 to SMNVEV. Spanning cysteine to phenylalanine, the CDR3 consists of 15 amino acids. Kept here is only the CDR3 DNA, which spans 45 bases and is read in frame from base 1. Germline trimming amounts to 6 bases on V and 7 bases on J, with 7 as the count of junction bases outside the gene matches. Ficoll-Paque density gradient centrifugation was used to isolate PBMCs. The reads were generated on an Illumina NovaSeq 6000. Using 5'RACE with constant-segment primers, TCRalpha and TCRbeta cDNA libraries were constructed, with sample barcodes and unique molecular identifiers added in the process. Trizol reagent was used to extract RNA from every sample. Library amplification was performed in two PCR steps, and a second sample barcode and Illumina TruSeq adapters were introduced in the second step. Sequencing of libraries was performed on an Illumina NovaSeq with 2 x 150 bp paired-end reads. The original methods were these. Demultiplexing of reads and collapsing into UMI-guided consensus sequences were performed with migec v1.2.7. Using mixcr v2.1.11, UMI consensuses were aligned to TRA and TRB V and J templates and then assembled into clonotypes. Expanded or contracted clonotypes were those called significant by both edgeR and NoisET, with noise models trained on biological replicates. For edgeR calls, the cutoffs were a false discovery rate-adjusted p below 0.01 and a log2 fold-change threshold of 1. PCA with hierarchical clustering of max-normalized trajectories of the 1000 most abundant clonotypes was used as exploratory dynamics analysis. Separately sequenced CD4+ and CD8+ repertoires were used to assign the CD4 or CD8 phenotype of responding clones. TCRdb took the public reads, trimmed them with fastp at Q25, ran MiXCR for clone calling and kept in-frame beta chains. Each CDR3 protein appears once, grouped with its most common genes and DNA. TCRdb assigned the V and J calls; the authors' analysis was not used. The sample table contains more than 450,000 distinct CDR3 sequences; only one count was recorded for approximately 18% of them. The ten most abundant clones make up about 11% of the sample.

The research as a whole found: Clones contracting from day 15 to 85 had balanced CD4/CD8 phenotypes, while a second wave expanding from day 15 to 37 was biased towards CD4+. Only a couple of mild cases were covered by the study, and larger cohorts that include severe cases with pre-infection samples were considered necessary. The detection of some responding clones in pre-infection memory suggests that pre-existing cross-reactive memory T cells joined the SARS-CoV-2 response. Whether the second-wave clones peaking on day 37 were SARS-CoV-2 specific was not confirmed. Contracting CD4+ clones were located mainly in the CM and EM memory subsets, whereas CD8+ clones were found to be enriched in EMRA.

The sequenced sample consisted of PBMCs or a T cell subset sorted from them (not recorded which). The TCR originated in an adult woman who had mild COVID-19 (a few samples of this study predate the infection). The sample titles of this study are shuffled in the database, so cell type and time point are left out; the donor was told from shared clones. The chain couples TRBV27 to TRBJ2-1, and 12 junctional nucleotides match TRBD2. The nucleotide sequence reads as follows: TGTGCCAGCAGAAAGACTAGCGGGAGAACGAATGAGCAGTTCTTC. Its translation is CASRKTSGRTNEQFF.